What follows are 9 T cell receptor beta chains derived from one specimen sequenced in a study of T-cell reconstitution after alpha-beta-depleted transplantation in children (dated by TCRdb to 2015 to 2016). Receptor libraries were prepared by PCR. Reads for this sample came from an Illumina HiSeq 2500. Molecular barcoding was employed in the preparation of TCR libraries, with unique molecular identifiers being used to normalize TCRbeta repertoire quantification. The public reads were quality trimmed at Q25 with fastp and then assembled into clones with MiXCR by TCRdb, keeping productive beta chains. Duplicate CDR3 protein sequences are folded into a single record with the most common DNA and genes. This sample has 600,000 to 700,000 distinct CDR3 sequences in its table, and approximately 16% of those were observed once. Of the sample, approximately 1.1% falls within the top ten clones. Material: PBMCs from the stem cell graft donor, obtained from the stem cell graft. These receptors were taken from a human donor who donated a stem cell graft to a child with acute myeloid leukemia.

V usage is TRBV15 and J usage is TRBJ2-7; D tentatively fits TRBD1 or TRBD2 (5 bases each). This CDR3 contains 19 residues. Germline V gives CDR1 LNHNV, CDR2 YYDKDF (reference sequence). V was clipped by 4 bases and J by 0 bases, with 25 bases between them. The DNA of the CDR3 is TGTGCCACCAGCACGACACCTTTACAATATCCGGGGCACTCCTACGAGCAGTACGTC. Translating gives CATSTTPLQYPGHSYEQYV.

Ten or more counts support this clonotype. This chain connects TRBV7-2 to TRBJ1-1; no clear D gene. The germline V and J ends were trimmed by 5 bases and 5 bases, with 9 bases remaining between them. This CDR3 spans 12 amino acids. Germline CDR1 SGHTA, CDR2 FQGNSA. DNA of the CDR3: TGTGCCAGCAGCCGCGTGGGGACTGAAGCTTTCTTT. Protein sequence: CASSRVGTEAFF.

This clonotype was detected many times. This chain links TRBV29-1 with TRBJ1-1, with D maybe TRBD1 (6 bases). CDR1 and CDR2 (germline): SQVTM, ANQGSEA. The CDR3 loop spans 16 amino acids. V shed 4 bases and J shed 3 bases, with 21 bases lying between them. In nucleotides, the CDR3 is TGCAGCGTTGGTCCCCTGTTACAGGGCCCGTACACTGAAGCTTTCTTT. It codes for CSVGPLLQGPYTEAFF.

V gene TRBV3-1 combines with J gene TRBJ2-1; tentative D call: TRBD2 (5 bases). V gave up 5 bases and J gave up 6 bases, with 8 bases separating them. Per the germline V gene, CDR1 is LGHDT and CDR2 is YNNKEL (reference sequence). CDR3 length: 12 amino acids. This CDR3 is CASSAEGNEQFF. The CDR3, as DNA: TGTGCCAGCAGCGCCGAGGGCAATGAGCAGTTCTTC.

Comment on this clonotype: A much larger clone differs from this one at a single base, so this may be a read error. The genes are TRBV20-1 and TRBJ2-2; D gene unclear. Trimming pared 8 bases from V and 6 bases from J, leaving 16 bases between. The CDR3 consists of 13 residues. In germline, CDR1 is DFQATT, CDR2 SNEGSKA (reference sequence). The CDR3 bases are TGCAGTCCTACTACAGTGGTACCCGGGGAGCTGTTTTTT. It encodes CSPTTVVPGELFF.

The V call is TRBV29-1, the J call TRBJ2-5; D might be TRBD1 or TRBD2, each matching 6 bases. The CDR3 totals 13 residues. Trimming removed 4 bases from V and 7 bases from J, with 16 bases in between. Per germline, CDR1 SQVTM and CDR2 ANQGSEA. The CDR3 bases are TGCAGCGTTGTTATAGGGGGGAAGGGGACCCAGTACTTC. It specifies CSVVIGGKGTQYF.

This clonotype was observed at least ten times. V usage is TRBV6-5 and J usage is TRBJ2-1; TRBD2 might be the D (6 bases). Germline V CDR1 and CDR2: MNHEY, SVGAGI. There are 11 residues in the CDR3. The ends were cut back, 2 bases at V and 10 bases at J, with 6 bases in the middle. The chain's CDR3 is CASSYGREQFF. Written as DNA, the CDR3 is TGTGCCAGCAGTTACGGGAGGGAGCAGTTCTTC.

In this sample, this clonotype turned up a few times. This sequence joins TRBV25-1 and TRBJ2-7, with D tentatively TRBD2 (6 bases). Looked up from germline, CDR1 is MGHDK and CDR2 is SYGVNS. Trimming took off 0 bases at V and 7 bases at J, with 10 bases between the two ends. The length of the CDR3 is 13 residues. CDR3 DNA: TGTGCCAGCAGTGAATACTGGAGGGGAGAGCAGTACGTC. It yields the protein CASSEYWRGEQYV.

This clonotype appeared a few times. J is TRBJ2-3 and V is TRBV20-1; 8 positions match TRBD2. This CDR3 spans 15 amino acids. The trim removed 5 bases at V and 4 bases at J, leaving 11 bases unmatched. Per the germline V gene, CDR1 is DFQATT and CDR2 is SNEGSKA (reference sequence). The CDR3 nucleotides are TGCAGTGCTGTAGACGGGGGGGCCCTCGCAGATACGCAGTATTTT. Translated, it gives CSAVDGGALADTQYF.